These T cell receptor beta chains were read from a single sample in a study. TCRdb analysed the RT-PCR reads with MiXCR anew, one entry per CDR3 protein. The sample has about 700,000 distinct CDR3 sequences, 14% seen once. Sequencing was performed on memory CD4+ T cells from blood. Receptor source: a female donor in good health, serving as a healthy control. The CDR3 runs from the conserved cysteine through the conserved F or W. A D gene is named only where the DNA matches it firmly. Clone size appears in some rows only: once, few, many, or a class for an expanded clone.

>TRBV20-1|.|TRBJ1-1|many|14
TGCAGTGCTAGAGTGGACAGCATGAACACTGAAGCTTTCTTT
CSARVDSMNTEAFF
>TRBV15|.|TRBJ1-2|.|13
TGTGCCACCAGCAGAGATAGGATTGGTGGCTACACCTTC
CATSRDRIGGYTF
>TRBV6-2/TRBV6-3|.|TRBJ2-5|many|12
TGTGCCAGCAGCCGCGCGAGGGAGACCCAGTACTTC
CASSRARETQYF
>TRBV5-1|TRBD2|TRBJ2-7|few|14
TGCGCCAGCAGCCCGAGGACTAGCGGCTACGAGCAGTACTTC
CASSPRTSGYEQYF
>TRBV6-5|.|TRBJ2-1|many|13
TGTGCCAGCAGGAAACAAGGCTACAATGAGCAGTTCTTC
CASRKQGYNEQFF
>TRBV5-1|TRBD2|TRBJ2-7|.|15
TGCGCCAGCAGCTTGCTAGCGGGGACCCTCTACGAGCAGTACTTC
CASSLLAGTLYEQYF
>TRBV29-1|.|TRBJ1-3|many|11
TGCAGCGGAGAACAGGGAAACACCATATATTTT
CSGEQGNTIYF
>TRBV28|.|TRBJ1-1|.|11
TGTGCCAGCCAGCGGTACACTGAAGCTTTCTTT
CASQRYTEAFF
>TRBV5-1|TRBD2|TRBJ2-3|.|14
TGCGCCAGCAGCTTGGATATAGCGGGGAATACGCAGTATTTT
CASSLDIAGNTQYF
>TRBV7-2|.|TRBJ1-6|few|13
TGTGCCAGCAGCTTAGAGTACACCGCACCCCTCCACTTT
CASSLEYTAPLHF
>TRBV12-3/TRBV12-4|.|TRBJ1-2|few|13
TGTGCCAGCAGCCCCGACAGCGAGCGTGGCTACACCTTC
CASSPDSERGYTF
>TRBV10-3|.|TRBJ2-2|few|14
TGTGTCTCGATGAAAGACCCCAACACCGGGGAGCTGTTTTTT
CVSMKDPNTGELFF
>TRBV11-2|.|TRBJ2-1|few|16
TGTGCCAGCAGCTCCCGGATGGGGAGTTCGGGCAATGAGCAGTTCTTC
CASSSRMGSSGNEQFF
>TRBV18|.|TRBJ2-5|.|14
TGTGCCAGCTCACAACCCATGAGGGCAGAGACCCAGTACTTC
CASSQPMRAETQYF
>TRBV4-1|TRBD2|TRBJ2-6|few|16
TGCGCCAGCAGCCAAGCAGGGACTACTGGGGCCAACGTCCTGACTTTC
CASSQAGTTGANVLTF
>TRBV4-1|TRBD1|TRBJ2-7|many|16
TGCGCCAGCAGCCAAGACATGCGGACAGGGTGGTACGAGCAGTACTTC
CASSQDMRTGWYEQYF
>TRBV20-1|TRBD2|TRBJ2-5|few|15
TGCAGTGTTAGAGAAGGTAGCGGGGGTATGAAGACCCAGTACTTC
CSVREGSGGMKTQYF
>TRBV5-6|TRBD2|TRBJ2-1|many|18
TGTGCCAGCAGCCAAGGGACTAGCGGGAGGCCCTCCTACAATGAGCAGTTCTTC
CASSQGTSGRPSYNEQFF
>TRBV7-9|TRBD1|TRBJ2-1|few|13
TGTGCCAGCAGCTGGACAGGGGTCAGTGAGCAGTTCTTC
CASSWTGVSEQFF
>TRBV25-1|.|TRBJ2-3|.|12
TGTGCCAGCAGTGAGCGGAAAGATACGCAGTATTTT
CASSERKDTQYF
>TRBV28|.|TRBJ1-2|.|14
TGTGCCAGCGCCCCGATCCAGGGAAACTATGGCTACACCTTC
CASAPIQGNYGYTF
>TRBV5-5|.|TRBJ1-2|many|15
TGTGCCAGCAGCTTGGTATGGGAACCTCACTATGGCTACACCTTC
CASSLVWEPHYGYTF
>TRBV10-3|TRBD1|TRBJ1-2|many|13
TGTGCCAGCCGACCGACAGGGGAGTATGGCTACACCTTC
CASRPTGEYGYTF
>TRBV20-1|.|TRBJ1-1|many|11
TGCAGTGCCACCACAAAGTCTGAAGCTTTCTTT
CSATTKSEAFF
>TRBV20-1|.|TRBJ2-3|many|14
TGCAGTGCTAGAGATGGCATCGGCACAGATACGCAGTATTTT
CSARDGIGTDTQYF
>TRBV9|.|TRBJ1-3|many|14
TGTGCCAGCAGCCCCCACGGGACTGGAAACACCATATATTTT
CASSPHGTGNTIYF
>TRBV3-1|.|TRBJ2-1|many|15
TGTGCCAGCAGCCAACCAAATACGGCTTACAATGAGCAGTTCTTC
CASSQPNTAYNEQFF
>TRBV2|.|TRBJ2-1|once|15
TGTGCCAGCAGTGAGAGGGCCCTGGAATACAATGAGCAGTTCTTC
CASSERALEYNEQFF
>TRBV4-2|TRBD2|TRBJ2-1|many|18
TGTGCCAGCAGCCAACCCCCAGGTAGGGGACTAGTATACAATGAGCAGTTCTTC
CASSQPPGRGLVYNEQFF
>TRBV27|.|TRBJ2-3|few|14
TGTGCCAGCAGTTTAACTCGGGGGCGGCCTACGCAGTATTTT
CASSLTRGRPTQYF
>TRBV12-3/TRBV12-4|.|TRBJ2-3|.|14
TGTGCCAGCAGTTTATTTAGGGACCCAGATACGCAGTATTTT
CASSLFRDPDTQYF
>TRBV28|.|TRBJ2-1|few|15
TGTGCCAGCATGATGCTGGGGTTCTCCTACAATGAGCAGTTCTTC
CASMMLGFSYNEQFF
>TRBV10-3|.|TRBJ1-1|few|14
TGTGCCATCAGGTATGCAGAGACGAACACTGAAGCTTTCTTT
CAIRYAETNTEAFF
>TRBV4-3|.|TRBJ1-4|many|14
TGCGCCAGCAGCCGCAGGGAGGGTGGTGAAAAACTGTTTTTT
CASSRREGGEKLFF
>TRBV12-3/TRBV12-4|.|TRBJ1-1|many|13
TGTGCCAGCAGTCCCAGGGTGAGCACTGAAGCTTTCTTT
CASSPRVSTEAFF
>TRBV28|TRBD1|TRBJ2-7|.|13
TGTGCCAGCGTACAGGGGGGTGCCTACGAGCAGTACTTC
CASVQGGAYEQYF
>TRBV2|TRBD2|TRBJ2-2|.|16
TGTGCCAGCAGGCCTACTAGCGGGAGGGCCAGCGGGGAGCTGTTTTTT
CASRPTSGRASGELFF
>TRBV29-1|.|TRBJ1-2|.|11
TGCAGCGCAGGGACGGACGATGGCTACACCTTC
CSAGTDDGYTF
>TRBV7-9|.|TRBJ2-7|.|16
TGTGCCAGCAGCTTGGCCGGGACACCTACCTCCTACGAGCAGTACTTC
CASSLAGTPTSYEQYF
>TRBV6-5|.|TRBJ2-5|many|16
TGTGCCAGCAGTTACGCACTGGACAGCCAACAAGAGACCCAGTACTTC
CASSYALDSQQETQYF
>TRBV7-9|.|TRBJ1-4|few|12
TGTGCCAGCAGCTCCTCGGATGAAAAACTGTTTTTT
CASSSSDEKLFF
>TRBV5-5|.|TRBJ2-3|.|15
TGTGCCAGTAGCTTTTTCGGGCGTTCGACAGATACGCAGTATTTT
CASSFFGRSTDTQYF
>TRBV5-1|TRBD1|TRBJ2-5|many|15
TGCGCCAGCAGCGTCCTACAGGGGGCTCAGGAGACCCAGTACTTC
CASSVLQGAQETQYF
>TRBV12-3/TRBV12-4|.|TRBJ1-1|few|14
TGTGCCAGCAGCTTGAACAGGGCTTGGACTGAAGCTTTCTTT
CASSLNRAWTEAFF
>TRBV7-8|.|TRBJ2-3|many|17
TGTGCCAGCAGCAATTACGGGTGGAGGGCGGGCACAGATACGCAGTATTTT
CASSNYGWRAGTDTQYF